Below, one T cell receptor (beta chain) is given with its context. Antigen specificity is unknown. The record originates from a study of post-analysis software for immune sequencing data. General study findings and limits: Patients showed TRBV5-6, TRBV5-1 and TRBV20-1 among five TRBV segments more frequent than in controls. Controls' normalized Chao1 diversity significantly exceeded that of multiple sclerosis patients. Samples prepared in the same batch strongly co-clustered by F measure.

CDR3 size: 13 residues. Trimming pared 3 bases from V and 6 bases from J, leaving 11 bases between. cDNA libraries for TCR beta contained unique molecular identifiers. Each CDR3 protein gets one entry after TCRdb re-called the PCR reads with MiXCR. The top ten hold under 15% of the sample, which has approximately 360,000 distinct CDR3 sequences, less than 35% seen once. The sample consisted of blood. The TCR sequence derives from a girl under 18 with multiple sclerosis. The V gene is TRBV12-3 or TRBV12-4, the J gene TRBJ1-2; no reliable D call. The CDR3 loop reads CASSFPAPHGYTF. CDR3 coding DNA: TGTGCCAGCAGTTTTCCGGCACCCCATGGCTACACCTTC.